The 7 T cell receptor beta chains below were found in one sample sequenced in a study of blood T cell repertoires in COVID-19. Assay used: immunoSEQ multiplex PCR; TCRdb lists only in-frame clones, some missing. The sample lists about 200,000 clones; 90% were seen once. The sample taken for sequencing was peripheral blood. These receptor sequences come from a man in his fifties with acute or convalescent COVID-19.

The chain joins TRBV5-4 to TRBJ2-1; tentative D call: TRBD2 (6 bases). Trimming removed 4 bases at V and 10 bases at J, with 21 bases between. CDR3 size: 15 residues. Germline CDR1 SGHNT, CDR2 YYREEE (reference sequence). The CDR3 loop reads CASSGPGTGSREQFF. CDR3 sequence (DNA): TGTGCCAGCAGCGGGCCCGGGACTGGCTCTCGGGAGCAGTTCTTC.

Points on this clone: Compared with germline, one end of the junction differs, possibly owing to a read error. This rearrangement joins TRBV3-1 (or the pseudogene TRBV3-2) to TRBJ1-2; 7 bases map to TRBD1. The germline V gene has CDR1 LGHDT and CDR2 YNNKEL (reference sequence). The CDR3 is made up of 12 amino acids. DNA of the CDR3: TGTGCCAGCAGTCAAGGGGGCAGTGGCTACACCTTC. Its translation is CASSQGGSGYTF.

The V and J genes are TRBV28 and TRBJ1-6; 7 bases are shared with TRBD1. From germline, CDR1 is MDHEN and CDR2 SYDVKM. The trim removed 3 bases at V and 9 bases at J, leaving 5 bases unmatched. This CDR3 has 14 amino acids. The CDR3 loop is CASSFRQGSSPLHF. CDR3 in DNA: TGTGCCAGCAGTTTTAGACAGGGATCTTCACCCCTCCACTTT.

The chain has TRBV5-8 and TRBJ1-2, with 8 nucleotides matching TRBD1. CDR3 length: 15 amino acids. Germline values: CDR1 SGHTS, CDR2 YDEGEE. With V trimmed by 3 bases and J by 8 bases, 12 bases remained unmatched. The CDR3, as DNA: TGTGCCAGCAGCTCTTATTTCAGGGGGCGCGGGGGCTACACCTTC. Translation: CASSSYFRGRGGYTF.

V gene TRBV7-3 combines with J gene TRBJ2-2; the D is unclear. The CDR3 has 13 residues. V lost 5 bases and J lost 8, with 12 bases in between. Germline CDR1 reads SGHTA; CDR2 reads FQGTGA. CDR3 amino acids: CASSLLPRGELFF. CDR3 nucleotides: TGTGCCAGCAGCCTTTTGCCCCGGGGGGAGCTGTTTTTT.

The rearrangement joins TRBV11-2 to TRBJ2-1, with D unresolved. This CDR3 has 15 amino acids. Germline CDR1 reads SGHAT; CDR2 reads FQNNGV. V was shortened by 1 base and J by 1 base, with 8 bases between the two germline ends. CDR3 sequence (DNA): TGTGCCAGCAGCTTAGTGGGCTTTTCCTACAATGAGCAGTTCTTC. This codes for CASSLVGFSYNEQFF.

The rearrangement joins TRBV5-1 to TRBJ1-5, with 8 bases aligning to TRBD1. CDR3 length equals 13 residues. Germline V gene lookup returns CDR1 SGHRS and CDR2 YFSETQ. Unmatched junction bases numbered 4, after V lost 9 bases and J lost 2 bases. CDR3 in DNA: TGCGCCAACGAGACAGGGGGCAATCAGCCCCAGCATTTT. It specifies CANETGGNQPQHF.